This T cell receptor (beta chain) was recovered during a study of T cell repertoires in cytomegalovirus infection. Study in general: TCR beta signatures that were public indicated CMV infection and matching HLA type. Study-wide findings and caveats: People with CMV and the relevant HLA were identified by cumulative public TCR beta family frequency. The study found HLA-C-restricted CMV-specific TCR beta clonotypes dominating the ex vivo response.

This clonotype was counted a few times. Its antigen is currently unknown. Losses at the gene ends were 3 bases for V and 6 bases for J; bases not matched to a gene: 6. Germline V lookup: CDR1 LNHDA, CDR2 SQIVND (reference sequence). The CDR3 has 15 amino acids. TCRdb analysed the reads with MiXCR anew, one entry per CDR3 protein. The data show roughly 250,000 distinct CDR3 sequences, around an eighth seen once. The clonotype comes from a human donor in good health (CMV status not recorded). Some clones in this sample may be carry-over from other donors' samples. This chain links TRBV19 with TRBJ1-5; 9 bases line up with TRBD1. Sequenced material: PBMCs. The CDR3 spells CASSMADRGGQPQHF. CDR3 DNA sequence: TGTGCCAGTAGTATGGCGGACAGGGGCGGTCAGCCCCAGCATTTT.